This TCR beta chain was sequenced for a study of cytomegalovirus exposure and HLA in healthy donors. Study-level points and caveats: In the analysis, some V segments, TRBV6-2 and TRBV6-3 included, were excluded as indistinguishable. Among TCR sequences, most were rare, though some public TCRs appeared in many donors. Association with HLA alleles at 0.05 false discovery rate was found for roughly 17,000 TCR beta sequences in a later analysis. Most CMV-associated TCR beta chains appeared HLA-restricted in a later analysis.

The table lists this clone with a few counts. The antigen is unknown. CDR3 size: 16 residues. The V gene's germline CDR1 is MGHRA and CDR2 YSYEKL. V was pared by 3 bases and J by 1 base, with 8 bases of the junction left unmatched. The PCR contained 60 Vbeta and 13 Jbeta primers. Assay used: immunoSEQ multiplex PCR; TCRdb lists only in-frame clones, some missing. This sample has roughly 86,000 clones, with roughly 80% found just once. The chain links TRBV4-1 to TRBJ2-7; TRBD1 agrees at 8 bases. The origin of this receptor is a man in his forties or fifties in good health and CMV-seropositive. The source material was PBMCs. CDR3 sequence reads: CASSQLGTGSSYEQYF. As DNA, the CDR3 is TGCGCCAGCAGCCAGCTAGGGACAGGCTCTTCCTACGAGCAGTACTTC.